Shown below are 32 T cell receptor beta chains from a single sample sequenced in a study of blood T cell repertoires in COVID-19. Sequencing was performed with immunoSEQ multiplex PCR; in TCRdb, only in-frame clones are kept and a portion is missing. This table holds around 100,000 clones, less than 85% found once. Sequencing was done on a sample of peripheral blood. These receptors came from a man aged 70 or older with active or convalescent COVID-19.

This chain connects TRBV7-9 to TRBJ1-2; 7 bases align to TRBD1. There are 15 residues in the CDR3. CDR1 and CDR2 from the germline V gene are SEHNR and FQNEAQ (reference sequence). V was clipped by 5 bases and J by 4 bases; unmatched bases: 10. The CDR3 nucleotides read TGTGCCAGCAGCACCAGGGACAGCAATTTCTATGGCTACACCTTC. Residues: CASSTRDSNFYGYTF.

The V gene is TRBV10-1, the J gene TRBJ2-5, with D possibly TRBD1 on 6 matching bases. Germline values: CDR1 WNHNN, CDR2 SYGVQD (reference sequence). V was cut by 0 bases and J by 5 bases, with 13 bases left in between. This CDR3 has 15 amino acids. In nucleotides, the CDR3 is TGCGCCAGCAGTGAGTCAAGGGGGAACTTGGAGACCCAGTACTTC. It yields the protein CASSESRGNLETQYF.

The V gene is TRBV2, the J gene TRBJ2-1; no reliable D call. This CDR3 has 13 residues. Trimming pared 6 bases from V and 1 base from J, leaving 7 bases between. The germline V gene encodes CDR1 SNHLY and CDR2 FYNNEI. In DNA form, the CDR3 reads TGTGCCAGCAGAATTCAGTCCTACAATGAGCAGTTCTTC. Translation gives CASRIQSYNEQFF.

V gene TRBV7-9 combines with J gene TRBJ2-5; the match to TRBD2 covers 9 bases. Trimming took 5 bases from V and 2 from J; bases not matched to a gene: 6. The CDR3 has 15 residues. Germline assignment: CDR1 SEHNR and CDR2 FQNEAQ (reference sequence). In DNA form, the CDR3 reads TGTGCCAGCAGCCTACGGCTAGCGGGACAAGAGACCCAGTACTTC. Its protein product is CASSLRLAGQETQYF.

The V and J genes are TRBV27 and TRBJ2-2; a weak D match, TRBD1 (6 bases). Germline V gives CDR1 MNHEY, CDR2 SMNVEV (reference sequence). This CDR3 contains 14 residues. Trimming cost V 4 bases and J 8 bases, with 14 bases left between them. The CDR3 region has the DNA TGTGCCAGCAGTTGGGCAGGGGTTTGGGGGGAGCTGTTTTTT. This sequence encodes CASSWAGVWGELFF.

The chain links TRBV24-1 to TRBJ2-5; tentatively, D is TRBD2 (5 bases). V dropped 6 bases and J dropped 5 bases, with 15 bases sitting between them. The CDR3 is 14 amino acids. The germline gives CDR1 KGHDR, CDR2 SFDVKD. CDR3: CATSLTGVAETQYF. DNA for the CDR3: TGTGCCACCAGTCTTACGGGCGTAGCGGAGACCCAGTACTTC.

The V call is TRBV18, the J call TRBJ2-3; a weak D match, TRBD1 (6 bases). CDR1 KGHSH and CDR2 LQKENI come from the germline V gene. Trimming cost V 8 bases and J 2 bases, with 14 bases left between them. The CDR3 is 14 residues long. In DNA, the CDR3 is TGTGCCAGCCGATACAGGGCTACCACAGATACGCAGTATTTT. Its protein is CASRYRATTDTQYF.

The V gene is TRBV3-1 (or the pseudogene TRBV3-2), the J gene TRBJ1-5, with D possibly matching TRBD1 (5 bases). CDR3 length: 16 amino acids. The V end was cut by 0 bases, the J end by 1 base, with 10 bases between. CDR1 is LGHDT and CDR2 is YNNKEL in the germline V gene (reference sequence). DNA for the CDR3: TGTGCCAGCAGCCAAGATTACGACAGAAGCAATCAGCCCCAGCATTTT. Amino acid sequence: CASSQDYDRSNQPQHF.

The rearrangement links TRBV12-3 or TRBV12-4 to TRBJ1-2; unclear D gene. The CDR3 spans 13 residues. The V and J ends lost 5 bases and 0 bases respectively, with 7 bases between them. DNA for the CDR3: TGTGCCAGCAGTAGAGGATCTAACTATGGCTACACCTTC. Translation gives CASSRGSNYGYTF.

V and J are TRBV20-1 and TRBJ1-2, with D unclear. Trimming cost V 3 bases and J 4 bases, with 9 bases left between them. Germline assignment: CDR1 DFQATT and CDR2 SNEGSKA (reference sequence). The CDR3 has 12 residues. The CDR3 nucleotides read TGCAGTGCTAGTGCGGGGTCCTATGGCTACACCTTC. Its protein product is CSASAGSYGYTF.

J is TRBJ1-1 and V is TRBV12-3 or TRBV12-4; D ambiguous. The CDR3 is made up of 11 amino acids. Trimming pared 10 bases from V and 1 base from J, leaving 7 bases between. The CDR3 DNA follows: TGTGCCACCTTAGCGAACACTGAAGCTTTCTTT. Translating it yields CATLANTEAFF.

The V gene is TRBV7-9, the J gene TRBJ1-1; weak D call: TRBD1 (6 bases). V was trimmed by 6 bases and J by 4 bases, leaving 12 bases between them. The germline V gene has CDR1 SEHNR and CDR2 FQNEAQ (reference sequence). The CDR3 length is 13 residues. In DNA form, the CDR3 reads TGTGCCAGCAGTCGAGCAGGGGTCACTGAAGCTTTCTTT. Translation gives CASSRAGVTEAFF.

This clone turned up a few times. CDR3 in DNA: TGTGCCAGTAGTATAAGGGCTACTAGCGGGGTTACAGATACGCAGTATTTT. Translation: CASSIRATSGVTDTQYF. The chain couples TRBV19 to TRBJ2-3, with 10 bases fitting TRBD2. V shed 2 bases and J 3 bases; nucleotides not matched to a gene: 8. The CDR3 length is 17 residues. Germline-derived CDR1 and CDR2 are LNHDA and SQIVND (reference sequence).

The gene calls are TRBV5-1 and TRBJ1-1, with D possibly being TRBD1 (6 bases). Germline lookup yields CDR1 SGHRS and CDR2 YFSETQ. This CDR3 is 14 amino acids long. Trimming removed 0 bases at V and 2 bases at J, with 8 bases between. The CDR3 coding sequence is TGCGCCAGCAGCTTGGACAGGGCTAACACTGAAGCTTTCTTT. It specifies CASSLDRANTEAFF.

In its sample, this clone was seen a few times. This chain's CDR3 is CASSPRLAGVRTGELFF. The DNA for the CDR3 is TGTGCCAGTAGTCCTAGACTAGCGGGAGTTAGGACCGGGGAGCTGTTTTTT. This chain connects TRBV19 to TRBJ2-2; TRBD2 aligns across 12 bases. Germline V gene sequence: CDR1 LNHDA, CDR2 SQIVND (reference sequence). The CDR3 is made up of 17 amino acids. With V trimmed by 5 bases and J by 5 bases, 9 bases remained unmatched. Looking up the rest from reference TRBV19 and TRBJ2-2 gives the full variable domain: DGGITQSPKYLFRKEGQNVTLSCEQNLNHDAMYWYRQDPGQGLRLIYYSQIVNDFQKGDIAEGYSVSREKKESFPLTVTSAQKNPTAFYLCASSPRLAGVRTGELFFGEGSRLTVL.

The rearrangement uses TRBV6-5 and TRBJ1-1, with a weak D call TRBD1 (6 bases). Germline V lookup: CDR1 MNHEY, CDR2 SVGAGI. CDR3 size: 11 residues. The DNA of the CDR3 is TGTGCGACAGGCCAGAACACTGAAGCTTTCTTT. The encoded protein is CATGQNTEAFF.

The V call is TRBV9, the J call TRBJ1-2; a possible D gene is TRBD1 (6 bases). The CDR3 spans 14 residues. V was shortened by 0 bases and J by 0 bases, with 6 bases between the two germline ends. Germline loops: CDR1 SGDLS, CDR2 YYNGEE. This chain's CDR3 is CASSVGTANYGYTF. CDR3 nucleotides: TGTGCCAGCAGCGTAGGGACAGCTAACTATGGCTACACCTTC.

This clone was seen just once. CDR3 DNA: TGTGCCAGCAGCTTTGGTAGCGTATTGAACACTGAAGCTTTCTTT. Translated: CASSFGSVLNTEAFF. This sequence joins TRBV7-9 and TRBJ1-1, with D unresolved. This CDR3 is built from 15 residues. The V end lost 3 bases, the J end lost 0 bases, and 11 bases lay between the germline ends. The V gene's germline CDR1 is SEHNR and CDR2 FQNEAQ (reference sequence).

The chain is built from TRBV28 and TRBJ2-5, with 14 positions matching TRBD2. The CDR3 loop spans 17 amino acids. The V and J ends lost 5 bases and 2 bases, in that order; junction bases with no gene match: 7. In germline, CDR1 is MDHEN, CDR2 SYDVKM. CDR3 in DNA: TGTGCCAGCAGTCCCCCCAGACTAGCGGGAGGGCAAGAGACCCAGTACTTC. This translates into CASSPPRLAGGQETQYF.

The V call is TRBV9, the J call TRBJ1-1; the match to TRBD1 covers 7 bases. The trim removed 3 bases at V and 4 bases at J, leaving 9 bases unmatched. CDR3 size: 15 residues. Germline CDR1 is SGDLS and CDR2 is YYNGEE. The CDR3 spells CASSAVPTGTTEAFF. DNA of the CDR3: TGTGCCAGCAGCGCCGTTCCGACAGGGACCACTGAAGCTTTCTTT.

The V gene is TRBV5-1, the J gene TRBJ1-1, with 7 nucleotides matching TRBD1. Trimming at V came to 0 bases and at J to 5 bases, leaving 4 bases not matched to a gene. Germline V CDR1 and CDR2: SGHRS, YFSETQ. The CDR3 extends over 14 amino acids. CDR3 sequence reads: CASSLVGQRTEAFF. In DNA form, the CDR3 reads TGCGCCAGCAGCTTGGTGGGACAGAGGACTGAAGCTTTCTTT.

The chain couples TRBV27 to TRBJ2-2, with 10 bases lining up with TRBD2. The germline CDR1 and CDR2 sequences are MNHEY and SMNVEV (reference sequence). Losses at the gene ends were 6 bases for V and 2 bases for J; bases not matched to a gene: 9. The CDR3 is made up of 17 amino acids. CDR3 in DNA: TGTGCCAGCAGATCACTAGCGGGGACTTTTAACACCGGGGAGCTGTTTTTT. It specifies CASRSLAGTFNTGELFF.

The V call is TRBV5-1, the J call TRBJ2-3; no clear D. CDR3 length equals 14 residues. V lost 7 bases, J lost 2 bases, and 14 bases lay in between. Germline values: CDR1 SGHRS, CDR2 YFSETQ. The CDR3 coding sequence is TGCGCCAGCTCTCTTCTCGGAGCCACAGATACGCAGTATTTT. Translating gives CASSLLGATDTQYF. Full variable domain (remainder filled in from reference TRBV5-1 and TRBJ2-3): KAGVTQTPRYLIKTRGQQVTLSCSPISGHRSVSWYQQTPGQGLQFLFEYFSETQRNKGNFPGRFSGRQFSNSRSEMNVSTLELGDSALYLCASSLLGATDTQYFGPGTRLTVL.

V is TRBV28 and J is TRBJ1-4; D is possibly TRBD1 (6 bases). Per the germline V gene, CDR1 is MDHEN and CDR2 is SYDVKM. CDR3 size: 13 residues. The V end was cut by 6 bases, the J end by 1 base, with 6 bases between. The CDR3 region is CASRDRTNEKLFF. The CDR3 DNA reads TGTGCCAGCAGGGACAGAACTAATGAAAAACTGTTTTTT.

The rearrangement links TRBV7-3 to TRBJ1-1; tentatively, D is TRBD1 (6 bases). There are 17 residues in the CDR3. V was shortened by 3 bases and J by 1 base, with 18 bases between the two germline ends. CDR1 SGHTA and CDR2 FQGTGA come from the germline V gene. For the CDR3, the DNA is TGTGCCAGCAGCTTTACCCCCGTGGACAGACCGAACACTGAAGCTTTCTTT. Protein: CASSFTPVDRPNTEAFF.

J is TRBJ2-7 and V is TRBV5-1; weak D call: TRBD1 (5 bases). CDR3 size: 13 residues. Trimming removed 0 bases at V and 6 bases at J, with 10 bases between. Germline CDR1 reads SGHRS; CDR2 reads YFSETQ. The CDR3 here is CASSLGGTGEQYF. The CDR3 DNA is TGCGCCAGCAGCTTGGGAGGTACAGGCGAGCAGTACTTC.

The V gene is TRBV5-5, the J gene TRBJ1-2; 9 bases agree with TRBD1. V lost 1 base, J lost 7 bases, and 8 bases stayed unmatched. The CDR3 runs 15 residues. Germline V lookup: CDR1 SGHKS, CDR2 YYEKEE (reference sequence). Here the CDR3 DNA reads TGTGCCAGCAGCTTGAGGGACAGGGTCTGGGCTGGCTACACCTTC. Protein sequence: CASSLRDRVWAGYTF.

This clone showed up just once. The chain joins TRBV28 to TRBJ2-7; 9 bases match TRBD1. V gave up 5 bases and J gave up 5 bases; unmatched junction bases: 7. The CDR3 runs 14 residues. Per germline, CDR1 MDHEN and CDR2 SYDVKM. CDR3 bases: TGTGCCAGCAGTCTTACAGGGGGCCGGCACGAGCAGTACTTC. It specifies CASSLTGGRHEQYF.

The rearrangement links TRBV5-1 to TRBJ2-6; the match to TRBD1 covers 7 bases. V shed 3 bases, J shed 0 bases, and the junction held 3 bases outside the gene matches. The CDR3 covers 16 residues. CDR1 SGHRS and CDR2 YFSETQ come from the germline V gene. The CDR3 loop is CASSSGQSSGANVLTF. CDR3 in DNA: TGCGCCAGCAGCTCGGGACAGAGCTCTGGGGCCAACGTCCTGACTTTC.

The CDR3 spells CASSEALGDSHLEQYF. The DNA of the CDR3 is TGTGCCAGCAGTGAAGCGCTTGGGGACTCCCATCTCGAGCAGTACTTC. V usage is TRBV2 and J usage is TRBJ2-7, with D possibly TRBD2 on 6 matching bases. The germline V and J ends were trimmed by 0 bases and 6 bases, with 18 bases remaining between them. The CDR3 contains 16 residues. In germline, CDR1 is SNHLY, CDR2 FYNNEI.

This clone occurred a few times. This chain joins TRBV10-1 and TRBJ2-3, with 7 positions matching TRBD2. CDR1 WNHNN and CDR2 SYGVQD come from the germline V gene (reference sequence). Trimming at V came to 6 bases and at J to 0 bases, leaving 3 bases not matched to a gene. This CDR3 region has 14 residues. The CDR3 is CASSSGASTDTQYF. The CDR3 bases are TGCGCCAGCAGCAGCGGGGCTAGCACAGATACGCAGTATTTT.

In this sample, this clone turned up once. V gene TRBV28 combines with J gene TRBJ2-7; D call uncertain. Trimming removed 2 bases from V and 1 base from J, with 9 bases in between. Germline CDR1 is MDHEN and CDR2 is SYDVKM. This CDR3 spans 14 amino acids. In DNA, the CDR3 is TGTGCCAGCAGTTTAGGCCAGTCATCCTACGAGCAGTACTTC. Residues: CASSLGQSSYEQYF. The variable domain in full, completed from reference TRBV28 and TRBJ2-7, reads DVKVTQSSRYLVKRTGEKVFLECVQDMDHENMFWYRQDPGLGLRLIYFSYDVKMKEKGDIPEGYSVSREKKERFSLILESASTNQTSMYLCASSLGQSSYEQYFGPGTRLTVT.